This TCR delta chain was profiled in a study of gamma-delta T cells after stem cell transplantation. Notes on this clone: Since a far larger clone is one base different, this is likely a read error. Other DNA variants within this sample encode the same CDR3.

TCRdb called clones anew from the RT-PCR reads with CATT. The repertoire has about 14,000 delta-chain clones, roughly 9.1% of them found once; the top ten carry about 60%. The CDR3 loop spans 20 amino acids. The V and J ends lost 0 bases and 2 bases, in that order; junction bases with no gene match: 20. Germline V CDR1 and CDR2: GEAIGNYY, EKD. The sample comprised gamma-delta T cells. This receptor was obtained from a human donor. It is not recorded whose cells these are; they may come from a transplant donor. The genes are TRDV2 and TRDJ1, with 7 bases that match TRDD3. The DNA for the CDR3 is TGTGCCTGTGACACCGGAGAGCTCCGTCGGGGGATCGTGACGACCGATAAACTCATCTTT. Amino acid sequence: CACDTGELRRGIVTTDKLIF.